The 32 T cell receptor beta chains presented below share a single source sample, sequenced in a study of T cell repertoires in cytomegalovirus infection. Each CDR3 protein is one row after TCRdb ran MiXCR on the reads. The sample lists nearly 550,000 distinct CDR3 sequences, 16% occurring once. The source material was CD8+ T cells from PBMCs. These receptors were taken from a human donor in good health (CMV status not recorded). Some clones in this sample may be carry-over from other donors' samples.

This CDR3 is CASSRGLASSSGANVLTF. The CDR3 DNA reads as TGTGCCAGCAGTCGCGGACTAGCGAGCAGCTCTGGGGCCAACGTCCTGACTTTC. V usage is TRBV12-3 or TRBV12-4 and J usage is TRBJ2-6; 9 nucleotides agree with TRBD2. CDR3 length equals 18 residues. Unmatched junction bases numbered 8, after V lost 5 bases and J lost 0 bases.

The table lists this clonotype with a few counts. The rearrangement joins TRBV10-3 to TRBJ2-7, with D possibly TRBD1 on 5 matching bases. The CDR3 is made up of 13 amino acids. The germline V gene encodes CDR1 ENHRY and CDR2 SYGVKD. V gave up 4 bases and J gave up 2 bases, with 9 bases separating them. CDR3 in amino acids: CAISGTDTYEQYF. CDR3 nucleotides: TGTGCCATCAGTGGGACGGACACCTACGAGCAGTACTTC.

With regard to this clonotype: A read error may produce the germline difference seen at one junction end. The CDR3 reads CSSSPTYRDSNNQPQHF. CDR3 in DNA: TGCTCTAGCAGTCCGACTTACCGGGACAGCAACAATCAGCCCCAGCATTTT. J is TRBJ1-5 and V is TRBV27; 7 bases are shared with TRBD1. The V gene's germline CDR1 is MNHEY and CDR2 SMNVEV (reference sequence). The CDR3 is made up of 17 amino acids.

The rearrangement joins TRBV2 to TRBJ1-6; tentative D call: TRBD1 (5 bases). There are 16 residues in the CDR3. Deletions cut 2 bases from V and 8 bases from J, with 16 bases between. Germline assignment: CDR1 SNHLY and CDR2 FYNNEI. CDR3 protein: CASSEYTGSIDSPLHF. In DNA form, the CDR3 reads TGTGCCAGCAGTGAATATACAGGTTCCATAGATTCACCCCTCCACTTT. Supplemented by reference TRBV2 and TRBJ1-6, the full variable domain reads EPEVTQTPSHQVTQMGQEVILRCVPISNHLYFYWYRQILGQKVEFLVSFYNNEISEKSEIFDDQFSVERPDGSNFTLKIRSTKLEDSAMYFCASSEYTGSIDSPLHFGNGTRLTVT.

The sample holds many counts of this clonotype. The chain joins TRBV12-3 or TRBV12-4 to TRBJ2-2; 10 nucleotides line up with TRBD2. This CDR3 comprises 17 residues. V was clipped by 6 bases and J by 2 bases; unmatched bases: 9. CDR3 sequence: CASSSGLAGVNTGELFF. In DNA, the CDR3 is TGTGCCAGCAGCTCGGGTCTAGCGGGAGTCAACACCGGGGAGCTGTTTTTT.

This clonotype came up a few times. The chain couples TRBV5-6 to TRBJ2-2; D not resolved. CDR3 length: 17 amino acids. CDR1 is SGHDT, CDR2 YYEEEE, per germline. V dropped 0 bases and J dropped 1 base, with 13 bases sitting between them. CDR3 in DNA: TGTGCCAGCAGCTTGGATGCCCGGCAGTGGAACACCGGGGAGCTGTTTTTT. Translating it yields CASSLDARQWNTGELFF.

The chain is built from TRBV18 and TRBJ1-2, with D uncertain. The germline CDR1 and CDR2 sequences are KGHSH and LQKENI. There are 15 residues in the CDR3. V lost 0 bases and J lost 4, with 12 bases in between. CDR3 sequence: CASSPPNLQFYGYTF. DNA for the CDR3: TGTGCCAGCTCACCACCTAATCTGCAGTTCTATGGCTACACCTTC.

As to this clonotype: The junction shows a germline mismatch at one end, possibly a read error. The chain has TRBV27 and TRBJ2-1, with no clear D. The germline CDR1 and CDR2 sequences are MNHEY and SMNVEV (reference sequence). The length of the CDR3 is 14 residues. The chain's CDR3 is CASNPGPSNNEHFF. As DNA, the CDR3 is TGTGCCAGCAACCCCGGCCCCTCAAACAATGAGCATTTCTTC.

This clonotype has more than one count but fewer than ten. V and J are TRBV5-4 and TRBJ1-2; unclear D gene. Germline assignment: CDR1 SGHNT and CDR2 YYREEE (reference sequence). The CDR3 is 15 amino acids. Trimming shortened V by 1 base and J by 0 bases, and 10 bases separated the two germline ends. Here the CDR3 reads CASSLREGANYGYTF. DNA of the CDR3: TGTGCCAGCAGCTTGAGGGAGGGAGCTAACTATGGCTACACCTTC.

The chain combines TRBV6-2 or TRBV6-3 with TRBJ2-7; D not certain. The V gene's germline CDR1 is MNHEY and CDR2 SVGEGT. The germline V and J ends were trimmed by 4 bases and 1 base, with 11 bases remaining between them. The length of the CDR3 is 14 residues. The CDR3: CASSSWTDSYEQYF. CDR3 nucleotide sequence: TGTGCCAGCAGTTCCTGGACGGATTCCTACGAGCAGTACTTC.

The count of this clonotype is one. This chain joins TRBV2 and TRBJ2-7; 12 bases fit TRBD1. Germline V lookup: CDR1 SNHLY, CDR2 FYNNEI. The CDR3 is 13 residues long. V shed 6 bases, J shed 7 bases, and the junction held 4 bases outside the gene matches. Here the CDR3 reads CASRGQGAGEQYF. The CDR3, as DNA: TGTGCCAGCAGGGGACAGGGGGCAGGGGAGCAGTACTTC.

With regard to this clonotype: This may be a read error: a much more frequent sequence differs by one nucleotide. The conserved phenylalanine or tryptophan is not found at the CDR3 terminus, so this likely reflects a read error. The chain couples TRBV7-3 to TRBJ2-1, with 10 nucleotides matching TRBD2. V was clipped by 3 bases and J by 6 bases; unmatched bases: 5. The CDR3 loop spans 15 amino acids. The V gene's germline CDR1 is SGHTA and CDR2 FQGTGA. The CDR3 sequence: CASSLLAGALNEQFL. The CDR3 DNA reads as TGTGCCAGCAGCTTGCTAGCGGGAGCCCTCAATGAGCAGTTCTTA.

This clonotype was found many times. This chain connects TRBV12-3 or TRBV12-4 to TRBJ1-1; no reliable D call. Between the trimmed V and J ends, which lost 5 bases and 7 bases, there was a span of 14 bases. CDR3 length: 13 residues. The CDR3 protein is CASSPSPAFEAFF. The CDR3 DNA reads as TGTGCCAGCAGTCCCTCACCGGCGTTTGAAGCTTTCTTT.

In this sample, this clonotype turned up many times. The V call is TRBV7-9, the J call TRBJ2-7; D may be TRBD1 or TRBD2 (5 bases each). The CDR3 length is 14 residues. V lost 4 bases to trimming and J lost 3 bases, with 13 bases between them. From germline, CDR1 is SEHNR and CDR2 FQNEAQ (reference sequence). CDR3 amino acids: CASSSGRINYEQYF. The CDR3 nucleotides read TGTGCCAGCAGCTCGGGACGGATCAACTACGAGCAGTACTTC. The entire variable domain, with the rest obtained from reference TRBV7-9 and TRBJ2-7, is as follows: DTGVSQNPRHKITKRGQNVTFRCDPISEHNRLYWYRQTLGQGPEFLTYFQNEAQLEKSRLLSDRFSAERPKGSFSTLEIQRTEQGDSAMYLCASSSGRINYEQYFGPGTRLTVT.

The CDR3 DNA reads as TGTGCCAGCAGCCGCCTGGCGGACAGGGCGGACACTGAAGCTTTCTTT. Translation gives CASSRLADRADTEAFF. V and J are TRBV7-9 and TRBJ1-1, with 8 bases that match TRBD1. CDR3 length: 16 residues. The germline V gene encodes CDR1 SEHNR and CDR2 FQNEAQ (reference sequence). With V trimmed by 5 bases and J by 3 bases, 11 bases remained unmatched.

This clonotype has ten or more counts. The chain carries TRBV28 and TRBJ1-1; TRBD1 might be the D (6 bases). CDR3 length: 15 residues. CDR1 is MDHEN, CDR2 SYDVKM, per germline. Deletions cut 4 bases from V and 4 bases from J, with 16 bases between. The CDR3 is CASSSYRDGATEAFF. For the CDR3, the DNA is TGTGCCAGCAGTTCATACAGGGACGGGGCCACTGAAGCTTTCTTT. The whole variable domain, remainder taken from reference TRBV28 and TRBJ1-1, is DVKVTQSSRYLVKRTGEKVFLECVQDMDHENMFWYRQDPGLGLRLIYFSYDVKMKEKGDIPEGYSVSREKKERFSLILESASTNQTSMYLCASSSYRDGATEAFFGQGTRLTVV.

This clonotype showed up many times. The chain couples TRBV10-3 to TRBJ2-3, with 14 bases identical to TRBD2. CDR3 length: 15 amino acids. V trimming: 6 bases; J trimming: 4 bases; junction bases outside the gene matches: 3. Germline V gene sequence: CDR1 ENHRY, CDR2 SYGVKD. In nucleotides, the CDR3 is TGTGCCATCAGCGGGACTAGCGGGAGCCCAGATACGCAGTATTTT. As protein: CAISGTSGSPDTQYF.

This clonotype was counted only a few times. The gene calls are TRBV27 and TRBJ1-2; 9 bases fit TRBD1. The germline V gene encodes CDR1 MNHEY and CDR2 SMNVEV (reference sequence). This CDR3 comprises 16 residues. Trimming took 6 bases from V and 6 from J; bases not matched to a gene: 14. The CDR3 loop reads CASRITTGGFSHGYTF. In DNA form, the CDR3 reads TGTGCCAGCAGGATTACGACAGGGGGTTTTAGCCATGGCTACACCTTC.

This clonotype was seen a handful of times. DNA for the CDR3: TGCAGTGCTAGAGCGAAGCTAGCGGCCTACAATGAGCAGTTCTTC. The encoded protein is CSARAKLAAYNEQFF. V is TRBV20-1 and J is TRBJ2-1; 7 bases are a match to TRBD2. Trimming at V came to 1 base and at J to 2 bases, leaving 5 bases not matched to a gene. The CDR3 is made up of 15 amino acids. Germline CDR1 reads DFQATT; CDR2 reads SNEGSKA (reference sequence).

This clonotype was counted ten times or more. CDR3 DNA: TGTGCCAGCAGCCCATTTGGGACAGGGGGCTCAGATACGCAGTATTTT. This encodes CASSPFGTGGSDTQYF. The genes are TRBV7-3 and TRBJ2-3; TRBD1 aligns across 12 bases. J lost 4 bases, V lost 5 bases, and 7 bases had no gene match. Germline V lookup: CDR1 SGHTA, CDR2 FQGTGA. This CDR3 spans 16 amino acids.

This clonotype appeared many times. CDR3 residues: CASSFPRDSYTDTQYF. CDR3 coding DNA: TGTGCCAGCAGCTTTCCCCGGGACAGTTACACAGATACGCAGTATTTT. V gene TRBV5-4 combines with J gene TRBJ2-3; 7 positions match TRBD1. The CDR3 totals 16 residues. CDR1 SGHNT and CDR2 YYREEE come from the germline V gene (reference sequence). J lost 2 bases, V lost 2 bases, and 8 bases had no gene match.

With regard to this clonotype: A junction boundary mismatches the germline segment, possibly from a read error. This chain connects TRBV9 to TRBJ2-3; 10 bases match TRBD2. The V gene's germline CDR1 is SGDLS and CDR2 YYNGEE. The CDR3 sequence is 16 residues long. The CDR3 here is CASSSGTSADTDTQSF. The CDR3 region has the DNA TGTGCCAGCAGCTCCGGGACTAGCGCCGACACAGATACGCAGTCTTTT.

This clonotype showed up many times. The CDR3: CASSPKEQFLPQPQHF. CDR3 nucleotides: TGTGCCAGCTCACCAAAAGAACAGTTTTTACCTCAGCCCCAGCATTTT. V gene TRBV18 combines with J gene TRBJ1-5; D unresolved. CDR3 length equals 16 residues. V was shortened by 2 bases and J by 6 bases, with 17 bases between the two germline ends. The germline gives CDR1 KGHSH, CDR2 LQKENI.

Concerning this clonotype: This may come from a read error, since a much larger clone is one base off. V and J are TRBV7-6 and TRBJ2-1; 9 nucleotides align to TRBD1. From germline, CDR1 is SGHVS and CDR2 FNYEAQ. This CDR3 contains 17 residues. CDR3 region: CDSSQNSDRGLGNEQFF. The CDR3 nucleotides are TGTGACAGCAGCCAAAACTCGGACAGGGGACTTGGTAATGAGCAGTTCTTC.

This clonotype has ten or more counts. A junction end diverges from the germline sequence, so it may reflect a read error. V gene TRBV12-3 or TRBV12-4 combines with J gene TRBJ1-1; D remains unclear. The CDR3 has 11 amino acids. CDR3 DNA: TGTGCCAGCAGCTTAGGAGCTGAAGCTTTCTTT. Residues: CASSLGAEAFF.

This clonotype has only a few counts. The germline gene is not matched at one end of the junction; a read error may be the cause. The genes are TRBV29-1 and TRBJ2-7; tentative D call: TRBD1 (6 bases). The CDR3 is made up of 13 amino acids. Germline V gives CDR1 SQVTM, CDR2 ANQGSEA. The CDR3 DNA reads TGCAGCGTTCAAGACAGGTCCTCCTACGAGCAGTACTTC. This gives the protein CSVQDRSSYEQYF.

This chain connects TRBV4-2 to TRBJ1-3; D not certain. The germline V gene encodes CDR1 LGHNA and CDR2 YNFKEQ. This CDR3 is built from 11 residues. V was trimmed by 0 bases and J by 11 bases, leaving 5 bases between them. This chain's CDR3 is CASSQDDAIYF. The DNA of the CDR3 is TGTGCCAGCAGCCAAGATGATGCCATATATTTT.

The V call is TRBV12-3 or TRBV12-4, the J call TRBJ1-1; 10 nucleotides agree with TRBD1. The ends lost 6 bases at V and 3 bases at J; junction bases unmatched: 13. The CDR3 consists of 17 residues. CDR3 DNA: TGTGCCAGCAGGGAGACAGGGGGCCTTCGTGAGGACACTGAAGCTTTCTTT. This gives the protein CASRETGGLREDTEAFF.

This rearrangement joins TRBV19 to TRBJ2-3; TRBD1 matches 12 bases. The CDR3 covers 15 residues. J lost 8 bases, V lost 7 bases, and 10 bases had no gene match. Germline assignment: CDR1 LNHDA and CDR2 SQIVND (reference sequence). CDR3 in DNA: TGTGCCAGTAACTTGGGACAGGGGGCGATTGGTACGCAGTATTTT. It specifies CASNLGQGAIGTQYF.

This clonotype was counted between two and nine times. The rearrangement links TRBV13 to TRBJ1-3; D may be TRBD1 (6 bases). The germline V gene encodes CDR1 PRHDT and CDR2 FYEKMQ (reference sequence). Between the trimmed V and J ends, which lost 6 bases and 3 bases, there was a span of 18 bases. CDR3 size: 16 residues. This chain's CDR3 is CASSPSYRVSGNTIYF. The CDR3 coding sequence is TGTGCCAGCAGTCCCTCCTACAGGGTCAGTGGAAACACCATATATTTT.

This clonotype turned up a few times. The CDR3 DNA follows: TGTGCCAGCAGTTTAAGAGCTAGCGCAGATACGCAGTATTTT. As protein: CASSLRASADTQYF. V gene TRBV28 combines with J gene TRBJ2-3; perhaps TRBD2 as D (6 bases). The CDR3 loop spans 14 amino acids. Trimming removed 2 bases from V and 4 bases from J, with 10 bases in between. The germline V gene has CDR1 MDHEN and CDR2 SYDVKM. Looking up the rest from reference TRBV28 and TRBJ2-3 gives the full variable domain: DVKVTQSSRYLVKRTGEKVFLECVQDMDHENMFWYRQDPGLGLRLIYFSYDVKMKEKGDIPEGYSVSREKKERFSLILESASTNQTSMYLCASSLRASADTQYFGPGTRLTVL.

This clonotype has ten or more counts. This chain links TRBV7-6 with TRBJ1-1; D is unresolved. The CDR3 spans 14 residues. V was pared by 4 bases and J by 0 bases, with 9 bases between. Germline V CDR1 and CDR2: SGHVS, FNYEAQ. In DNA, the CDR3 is TGTGCCAGCAGCTCCGGTCGTATGAACACTGAAGCTTTCTTT. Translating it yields CASSSGRMNTEAFF.